Listed below are T cell receptor beta chains from one sample, sequenced in a study of T-cell memory formation after mild COVID-19. TCRdb called the 5' RACE reads again in MiXCR, with one record for every CDR3 protein. The data contain approximately 350,000 distinct CDR3 sequences, around 28% of them singletons. Sequencing used PBMCs or a T cell subset sorted from them (not recorded which). The source is an adult woman who had mild COVID-19 (a few samples of this study predate the infection). Cell type and time point are not known. CDR3s include the opening cysteine and the closing phenylalanine or tryptophan. The order of the fields is V gene, D gene, J gene, clone size, CDR3 protein, CDR3 DNA. The D gene is left open where the match is weak. Some rows have no size entry. The others give once, few or many, or a class for an expanded clone.

v_call: TRBV6-2/TRBV6-3
d_call: -
j_call: TRBJ1-1
clone_size: few
cdr3_aa: CASIHHLGGTEAFF
cdr3_nt: TGTGCCAGCATCCATCACCTCGGAGGGACTGAAGCTTTCTTT

v_call: TRBV24-1
d_call: TRBD1
j_call: TRBJ1-1
clone_size: -
cdr3_aa: CATRGTGNTEAFF
cdr3_nt: TGTGCCACCCGCGGGACAGGGAACACTGAAGCTTTCTTT

v_call: TRBV7-2
d_call: TRBD1
j_call: TRBJ2-5
clone_size: -
cdr3_aa: CASSLRDSQYF
cdr3_nt: TGTGCCAGCAGCTTAAGGGACAGCCAGTACTTC

v_call: TRBV29-1
d_call: TRBD2
j_call: TRBJ2-7
clone_size: -
cdr3_aa: CSVRTSYYEQYF
cdr3_nt: TGCAGCGTAAGGACTAGCTACTACGAGCAGTACTTC

v_call: TRBV7-9
d_call: TRBD2
j_call: TRBJ2-1
clone_size: -
cdr3_aa: CASRPGVAGFHEQFF
cdr3_nt: TGTGCCAGCAGACCAGGGGTAGCGGGATTCCATGAGCAGTTCTTC

v_call: TRBV7-2
d_call: TRBD1
j_call: TRBJ1-1
clone_size: few
cdr3_aa: CASRLTGTTEAFF
cdr3_nt: TGTGCCAGCAGATTGACAGGGACCACTGAAGCTTTCTTT

v_call: TRBV27
d_call: TRBD1
j_call: TRBJ1-1
clone_size: few
cdr3_aa: CASSGTALSSPAFF
cdr3_nt: TGTGCCAGCAGTGGGACAGCTCTAAGCTCCCCAGCTTTCTTT

v_call: TRBV28
d_call: -
j_call: TRBJ2-2
clone_size: -
cdr3_aa: CASNTLSTGELFF
cdr3_nt: TGTGCCAGCAACACCCTTAGCACCGGGGAGCTGTTTTTT

v_call: TRBV5-1
d_call: -
j_call: TRBJ1-2
clone_size: few
cdr3_aa: CASSSDLGGYTF
cdr3_nt: TGCGCCAGCAGCTCGGACCTTGGGGGCTACACCTTC

v_call: TRBV24-1
d_call: -
j_call: TRBJ2-7
clone_size: -
cdr3_aa: CATSGDSSYEQYF
cdr3_nt: TGTGCCACCAGTGGGGATAGTAGTTACGAGCAGTACTTC

v_call: TRBV12-3/TRBV12-4
d_call: TRBD2
j_call: TRBJ2-3
clone_size: few
cdr3_aa: CASSLWGGDTQYF
cdr3_nt: TGTGCCAGCAGTTTATGGGGGGGAGATACGCAGTATTTT

v_call: TRBV7-2
d_call: -
j_call: TRBJ2-5
clone_size: -
cdr3_aa: CASSPPGLPIGSQYF
cdr3_nt: TGTGCCAGCAGCCCGCCGGGACTTCCCATCGGGTCCCAGTACTTC

v_call: TRBV7-2
d_call: TRBD1
j_call: TRBJ1-2
clone_size: few
cdr3_aa: CASSLDNTGAKNYGYTF
cdr3_nt: TGTGCCAGCAGCTTGGACAATACAGGGGCCAAGAACTATGGCTACACCTTC

v_call: TRBV7-9
d_call: TRBD1
j_call: TRBJ2-7
clone_size: -
cdr3_aa: CASSPGQGRSEQYF
cdr3_nt: TGTGCCAGCAGCCCGGGACAGGGGAGGTCCGAGCAGTACTTC

v_call: TRBV19
d_call: -
j_call: TRBJ1-5
clone_size: few
cdr3_aa: CASRTYGDSNQPQHF
cdr3_nt: TGTGCCAGCCGAACATACGGAGATAGCAATCAGCCCCAGCATTTT

v_call: TRBV7-2
d_call: TRBD2
j_call: TRBJ2-1
clone_size: few
cdr3_aa: CASSLTSGKRNEQFF
cdr3_nt: TGTGCCAGCAGCTTGACTAGCGGGAAACGGAATGAGCAGTTCTTC